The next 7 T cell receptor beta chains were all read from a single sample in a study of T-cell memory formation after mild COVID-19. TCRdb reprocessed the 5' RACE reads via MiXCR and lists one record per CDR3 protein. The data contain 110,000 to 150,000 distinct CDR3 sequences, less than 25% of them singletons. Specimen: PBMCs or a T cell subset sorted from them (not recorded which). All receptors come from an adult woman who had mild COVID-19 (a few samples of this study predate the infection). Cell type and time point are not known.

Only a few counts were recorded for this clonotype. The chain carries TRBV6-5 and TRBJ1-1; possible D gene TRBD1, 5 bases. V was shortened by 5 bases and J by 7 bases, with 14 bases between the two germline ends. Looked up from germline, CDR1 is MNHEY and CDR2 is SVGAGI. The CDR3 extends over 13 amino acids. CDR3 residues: CASSQGEWGEAFF. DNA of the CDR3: TGTGCCAGCAGTCAAGGGGAATGGGGTGAAGCTTTCTTT.

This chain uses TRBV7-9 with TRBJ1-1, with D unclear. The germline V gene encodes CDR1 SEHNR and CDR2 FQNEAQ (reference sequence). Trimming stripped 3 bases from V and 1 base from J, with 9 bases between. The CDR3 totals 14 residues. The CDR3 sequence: CASSFEGGNTEAFF. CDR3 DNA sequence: TGTGCCAGCAGCTTCGAGGGAGGGAACACTGAAGCTTTCTTT. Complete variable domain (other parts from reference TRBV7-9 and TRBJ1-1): DTGVSQNPRHKITKRGQNVTFRCDPISEHNRLYWYRQTLGQGPEFLTYFQNEAQLEKSRLLSDRFSAERPKGSFSTLEIQRTEQGDSAMYLCASSFEGGNTEAFFGQGTRLTVV.

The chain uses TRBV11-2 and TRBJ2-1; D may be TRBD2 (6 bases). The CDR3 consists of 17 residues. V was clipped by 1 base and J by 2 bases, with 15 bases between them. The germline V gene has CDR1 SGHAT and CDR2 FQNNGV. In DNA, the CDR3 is TGTGCCAGCAGCTTAGGACCCGGGACTTCGACCTACAATGAGCAGTTCTTC. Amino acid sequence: CASSLGPGTSTYNEQFF.

CDR3 bases: TGTGCTAGTGGCCATGAAGTCTACAATGAGCAGTTCTTC. This gives the protein CASGHEVYNEQFF. This sequence joins TRBV12-5 and TRBJ2-1; the D is unclear. This CDR3 spans 13 amino acids. In germline, CDR1 is LGHNT, CDR2 FRNRAP. Trimming took 6 bases from V and 3 from J, leaving 9 bases between them.

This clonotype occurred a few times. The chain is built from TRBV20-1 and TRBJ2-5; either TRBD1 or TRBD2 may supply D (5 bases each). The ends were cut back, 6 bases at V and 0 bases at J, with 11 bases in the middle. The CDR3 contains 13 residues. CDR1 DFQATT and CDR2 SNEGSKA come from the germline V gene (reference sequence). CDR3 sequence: CSARGANQETQYF. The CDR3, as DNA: TGCAGTGCCCGAGGGGCTAACCAAGAGACCCAGTACTTC.

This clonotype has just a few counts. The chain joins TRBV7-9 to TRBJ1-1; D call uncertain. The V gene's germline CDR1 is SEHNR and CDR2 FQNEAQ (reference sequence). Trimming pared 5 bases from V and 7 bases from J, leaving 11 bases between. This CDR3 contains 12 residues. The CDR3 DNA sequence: TGTGCCAGCAGCAATATCCTCCTTGAAGCTTTCTTT. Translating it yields CASSNILLEAFF. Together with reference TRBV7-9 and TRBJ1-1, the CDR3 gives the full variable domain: DTGVSQNPRHKITKRGQNVTFRCDPISEHNRLYWYRQTLGQGPEFLTYFQNEAQLEKSRLLSDRFSAERPKGSFSTLEIQRTEQGDSAMYLCASSNILLEAFFGQGTRLTVV.

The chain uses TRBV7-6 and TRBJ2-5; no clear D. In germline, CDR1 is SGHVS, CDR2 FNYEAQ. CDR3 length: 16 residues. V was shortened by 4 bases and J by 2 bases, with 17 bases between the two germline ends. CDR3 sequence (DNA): TGTGCCAGCAGCTCCTCTAGTGGGCGGAAACAAGAGACCCAGTACTTC. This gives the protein CASSSSSGRKQETQYF.